This T cell receptor beta chain was retrieved from a study of vaccination and CD4 T cells after COVID-19. Looking at the study overall: There were two doses of either BNT162b2 or mRNA-1273 vaccine given to participants.

Regarding this clonotype: Its antigen is not identified.

The Oncomine TCR Beta short-read assay was what sequenced the DNA obtained from cultured CD4+ T cells. Each CDR3 protein is one row after TCRdb ran MiXCR on the PCR reads. Counted here are about 20,000 distinct CDR3 sequences, less than 55% occurring once; the ten biggest clones make up 8% to 9.5%. This CDR3 is built from 14 residues. The germline CDR1 and CDR2 sequences are MNHEY and SVGAGI. The germline V and J ends were trimmed by 7 bases and 5 bases, with 17 bases remaining between them. The treatment was: approximately 9-day PBMC culture with coronavirus spike peptide pools or control peptides (ViraFEST assay). Findings of the study overall: Spike mono-reactive clones accounted for 304 of the 307 vaccine-specific clones found in convalescent patients.

Sequences were obtained from CD4+ T cells from blood, cultured in vitro. This TCR derives from a human donor who had recovered from COVID-19. This chain links TRBV6-5 with TRBJ1-1; D perhaps matches TRBD1 (6 bases). CDR3 DNA sequence: TGTGCCAGCAAGTACTCACAGGGTGCGACTGAAGCTTTCTTT. This gives the protein CASKYSQGATEAFF.